This T cell receptor (beta chain) comes out of a study of blood T cell repertoires in COVID-19. While infection was still active, Seattle patients were enrolled and then followed longitudinally. Data came from immunoSEQ multiplex PCR; TCRdb stores just in-frame clones and leaves some out. Of about 250,000 clones listed, 70% to 90% are singletons. This clone was seen a few times. V trimming: 5 bases; J trimming: 4 bases; junction bases outside the gene matches: 11. The CDR3 consists of 16 residues. CDR1 and CDR2 from the germline V gene are MNHNY and SVGAGI (reference sequence). This chain links TRBV6-6 with TRBJ1-2; TRBD1 matches at 9 bases. This TCR was recovered from a woman aged 25-40 years with COVID-19, enrolled during active disease. Sequenced sample: peripheral blood. Written as DNA, the CDR3 is TGTGCCAGCAGTGCCCCGTTCCGGGACAGGGCCTATGGCTACACCTTC. This sequence encodes CASSAPFRDRAYGYTF.